The present TCR beta chain was sequenced within a study of T cell repertoires in cytomegalovirus infection (dated by TCRdb to between 2018 and 2021). General notes on the study: Because public TCR beta signatures pointed to carriage of CMV infection together with the matching HLA type, the HLA type of each donor mattered for the analysis. What the authors observed across the whole study: The ex vivo response was dominated by HLA-C-restricted CMV-specific TCR beta clonotypes, and the single most frequent clonotype in two of eight donors was supplied by these HLA-C-restricted clonotypes. In both this cohort and an independent approximately 370-donor cohort, the cumulative frequency of public TCR beta family members distinguished carriers of CMV infection plus the relevant HLA type.

TCRdb shows the sequencer as Illumina HiSeq 1500. The public sequencing data were trimmed at Q25 with fastp and processed into clonotypes with MiXCR by TCRdb, which kept only in-frame beta chains. One record per CDR3 amino acid sequence lists the most common genes and DNA. This sample gives approximately 490,000 distinct CDR3 sequences in total; about 11% of them show up just once. 10% of the sample is in the top ten clones. The CDR3 holds 11 amino acids from the cysteine to the phenylalanine. CDR3 DNA only is kept here, 33 bases in frame from base 1. From the germline V gene (reference sequence), CDR1 is LNHDA and CDR2 is SQIVND. Of note for this clonotype: Its antigen is not yet known. The input lacks base qualities; no much larger clone sits a single base away.

This chain joins TRBV19 to TRBJ2-3; the D gene assignment is ambiguous. Input material: PBMCs. The clonotype was recovered from a human donor in good health (CMV status not recorded). Some clones in this sample may be carry-over from other donors' samples. The DNA sequence is as follows: TGTATAGATTTTAAGACCGATACGCAGTATTTT. Its coded protein is CIDFKTDTQYF.